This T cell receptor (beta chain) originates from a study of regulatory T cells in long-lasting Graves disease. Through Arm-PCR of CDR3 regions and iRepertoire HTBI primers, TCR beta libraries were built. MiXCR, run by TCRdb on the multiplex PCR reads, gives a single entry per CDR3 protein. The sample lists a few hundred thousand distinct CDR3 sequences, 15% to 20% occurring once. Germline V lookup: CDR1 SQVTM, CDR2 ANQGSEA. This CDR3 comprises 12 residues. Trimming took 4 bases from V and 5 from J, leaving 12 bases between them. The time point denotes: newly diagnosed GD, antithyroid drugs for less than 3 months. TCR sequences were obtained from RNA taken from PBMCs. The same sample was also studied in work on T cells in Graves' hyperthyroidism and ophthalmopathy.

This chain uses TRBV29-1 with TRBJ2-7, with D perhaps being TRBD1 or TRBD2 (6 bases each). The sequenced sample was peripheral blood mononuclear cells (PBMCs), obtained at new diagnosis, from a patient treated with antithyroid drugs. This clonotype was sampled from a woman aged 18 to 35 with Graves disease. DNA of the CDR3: TGCAGCGTTGTAAGGGGGGCCCACGAGCAGTACTTC. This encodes CSVVRGAHEQYF.